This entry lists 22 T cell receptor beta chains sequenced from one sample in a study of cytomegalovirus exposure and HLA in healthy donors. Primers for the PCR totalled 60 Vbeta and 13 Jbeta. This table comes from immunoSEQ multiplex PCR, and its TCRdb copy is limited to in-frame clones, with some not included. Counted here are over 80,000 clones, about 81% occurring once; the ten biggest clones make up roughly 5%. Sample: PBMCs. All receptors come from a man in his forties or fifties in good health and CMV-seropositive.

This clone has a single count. CDR3 coding DNA: TGTGCCAGCAGTGAAGTAGGACAGGAGTACAATGAGCAGTTCTTC. Amino acids: CASSEVGQEYNEQFF. The V gene is TRBV2, the J gene TRBJ2-1, with 7 bases aligning to TRBD1. The CDR3 has 15 residues. Trimming at V came to 1 base and at J to 4 bases, leaving 4 bases not matched to a gene. Germline V gene data show CDR1 as SNHLY and CDR2 as FYNNEI.

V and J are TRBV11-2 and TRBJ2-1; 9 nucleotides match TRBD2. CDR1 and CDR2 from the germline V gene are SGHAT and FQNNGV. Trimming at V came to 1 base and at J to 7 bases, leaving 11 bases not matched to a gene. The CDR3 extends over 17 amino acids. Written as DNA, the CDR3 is TGTGCCAGCAGCTTAGTAAGAGGCGGGAGGGGCTTTAATGAGCAGTTCTTC. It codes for CASSLVRGGRGFNEQFF.

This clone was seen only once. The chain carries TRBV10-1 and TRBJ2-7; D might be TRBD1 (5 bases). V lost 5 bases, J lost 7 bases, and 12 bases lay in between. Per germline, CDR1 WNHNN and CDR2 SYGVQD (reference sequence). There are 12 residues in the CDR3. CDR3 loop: CASSTRVGEQYF. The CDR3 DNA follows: TGCGCCAGCAGTACCAGGGTCGGGGAGCAGTACTTC.

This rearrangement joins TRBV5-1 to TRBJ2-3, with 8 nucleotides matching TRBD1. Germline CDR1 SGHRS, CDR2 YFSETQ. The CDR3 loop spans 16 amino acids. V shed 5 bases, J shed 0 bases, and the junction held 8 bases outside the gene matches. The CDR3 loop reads CASSPQGASSTDTQYF. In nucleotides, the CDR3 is TGCGCCAGCAGTCCCCAGGGGGCCTCTAGCACAGATACGCAGTATTTT.

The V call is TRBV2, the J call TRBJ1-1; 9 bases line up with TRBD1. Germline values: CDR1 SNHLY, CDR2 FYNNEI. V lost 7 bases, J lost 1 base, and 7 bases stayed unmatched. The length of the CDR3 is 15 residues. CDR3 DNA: TGTGCCAGCACTATAAGGGACAGGGAGAACACTGAAGCTTTCTTT. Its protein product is CASTIRDRENTEAFF.

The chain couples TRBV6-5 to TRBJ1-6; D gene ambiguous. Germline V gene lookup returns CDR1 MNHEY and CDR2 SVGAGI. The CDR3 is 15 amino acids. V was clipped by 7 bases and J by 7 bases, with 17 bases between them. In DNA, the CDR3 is TGTGCCAGCAACGTCCGGGTTGCAACCAATTCACCCCTCCACTTT. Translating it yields CASNVRVATNSPLHF.

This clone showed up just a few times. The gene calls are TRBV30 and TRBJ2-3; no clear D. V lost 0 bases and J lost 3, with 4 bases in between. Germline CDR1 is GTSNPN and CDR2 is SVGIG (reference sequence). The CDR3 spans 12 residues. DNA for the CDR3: TGTGCCTGGAGTGTGGCAACAGATACGCAGTATTTT. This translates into CAWSVATDTQYF.

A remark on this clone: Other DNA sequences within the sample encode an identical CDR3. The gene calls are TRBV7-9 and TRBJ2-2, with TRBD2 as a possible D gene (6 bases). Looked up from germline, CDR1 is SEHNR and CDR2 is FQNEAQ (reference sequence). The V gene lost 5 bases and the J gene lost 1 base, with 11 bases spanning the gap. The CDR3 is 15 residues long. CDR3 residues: CASSPLGGNTGELFF. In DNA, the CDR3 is TGTGCCAGCAGCCCCCTGGGGGGGAACACCGGGGAGCTGTTTTTT.

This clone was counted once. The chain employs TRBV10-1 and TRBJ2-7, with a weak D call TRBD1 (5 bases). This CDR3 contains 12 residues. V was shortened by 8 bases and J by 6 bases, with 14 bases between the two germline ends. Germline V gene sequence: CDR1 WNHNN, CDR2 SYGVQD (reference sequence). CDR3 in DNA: TGCGCCAGCGGGCAGGGTGTAGGCGAGCAGTACTTC. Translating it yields CASGQGVGEQYF.

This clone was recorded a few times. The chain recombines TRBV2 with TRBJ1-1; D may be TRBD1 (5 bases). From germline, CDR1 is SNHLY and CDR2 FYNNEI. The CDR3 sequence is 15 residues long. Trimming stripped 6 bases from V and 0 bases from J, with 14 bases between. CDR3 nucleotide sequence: TGTGCCAGCAGCAGTGACAGTCCTATGAACACTGAAGCTTTCTTT. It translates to CASSSDSPMNTEAFF.

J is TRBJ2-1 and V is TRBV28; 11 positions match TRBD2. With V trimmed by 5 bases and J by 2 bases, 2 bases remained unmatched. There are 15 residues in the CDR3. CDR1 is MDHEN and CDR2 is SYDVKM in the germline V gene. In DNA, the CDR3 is TGTGCCAGCAGTGCACTAGCGGGAGCCTACAATGAGCAGTTCTTC. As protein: CASSALAGAYNEQFF.

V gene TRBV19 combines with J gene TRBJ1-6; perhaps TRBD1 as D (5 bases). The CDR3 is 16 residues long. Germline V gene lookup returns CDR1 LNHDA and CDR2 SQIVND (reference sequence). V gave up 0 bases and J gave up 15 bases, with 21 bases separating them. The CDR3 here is CASSIDGGGGIQGLHF. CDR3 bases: TGTGCCAGTAGTATAGATGGGGGAGGCGGAATTCAGGGCCTCCACTTT.

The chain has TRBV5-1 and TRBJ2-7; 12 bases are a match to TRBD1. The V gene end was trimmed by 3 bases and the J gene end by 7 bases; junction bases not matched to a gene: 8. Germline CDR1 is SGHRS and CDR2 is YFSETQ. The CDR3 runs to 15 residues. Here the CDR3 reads CASSSSGQGAREQYF. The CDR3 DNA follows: TGCGCCAGCAGCTCTTCGGGACAGGGGGCTCGGGAGCAGTACTTC.

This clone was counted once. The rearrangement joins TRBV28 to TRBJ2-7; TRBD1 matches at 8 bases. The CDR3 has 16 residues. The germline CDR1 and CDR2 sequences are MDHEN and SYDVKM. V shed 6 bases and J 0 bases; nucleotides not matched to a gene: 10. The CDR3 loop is CASSKTGVVSSYEQYF. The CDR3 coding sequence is TGTGCCAGCAGCAAGACAGGGGTTGTTAGCTCCTACGAGCAGTACTTC.

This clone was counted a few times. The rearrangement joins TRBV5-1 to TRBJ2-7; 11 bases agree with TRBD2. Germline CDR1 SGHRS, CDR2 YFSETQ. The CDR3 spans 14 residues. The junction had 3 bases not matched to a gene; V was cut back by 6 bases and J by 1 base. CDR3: CASTGTSGSYEQYF. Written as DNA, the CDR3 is TGCGCCAGCACCGGGACTAGCGGATCCTACGAGCAGTACTTC.

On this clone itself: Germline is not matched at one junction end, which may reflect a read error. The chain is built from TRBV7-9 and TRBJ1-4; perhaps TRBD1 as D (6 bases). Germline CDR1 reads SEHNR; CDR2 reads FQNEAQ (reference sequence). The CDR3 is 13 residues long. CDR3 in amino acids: CSSSTGTTEKLFF. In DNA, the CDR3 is TGTTCCAGCAGCACCGGGACAACTGAAAAACTGTTTTTT.

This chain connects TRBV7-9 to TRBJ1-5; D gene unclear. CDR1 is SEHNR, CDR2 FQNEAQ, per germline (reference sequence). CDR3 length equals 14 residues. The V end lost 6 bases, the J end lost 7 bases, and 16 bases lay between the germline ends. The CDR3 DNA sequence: TGTGCCAGCAGTAGAGAGGGAGGGAGCCAGCCCCAGCATTTT. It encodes CASSREGGSQPQHF.

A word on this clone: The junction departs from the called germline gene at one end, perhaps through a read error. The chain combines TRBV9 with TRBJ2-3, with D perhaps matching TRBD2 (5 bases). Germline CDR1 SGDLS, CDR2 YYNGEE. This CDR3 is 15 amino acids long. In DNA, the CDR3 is TGTGTCAGCAGCGTAACCGAGGGATACACAGATACGCAGTATTTT. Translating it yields CVSSVTEGYTDTQYF.

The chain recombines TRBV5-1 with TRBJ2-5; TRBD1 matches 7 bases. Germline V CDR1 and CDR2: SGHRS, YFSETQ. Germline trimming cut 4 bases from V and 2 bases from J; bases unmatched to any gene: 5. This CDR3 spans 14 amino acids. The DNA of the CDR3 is TGCGCCAGCAGCCGAGGACAGGTACAAGAGACCCAGTACTTC. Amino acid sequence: CASSRGQVQETQYF.

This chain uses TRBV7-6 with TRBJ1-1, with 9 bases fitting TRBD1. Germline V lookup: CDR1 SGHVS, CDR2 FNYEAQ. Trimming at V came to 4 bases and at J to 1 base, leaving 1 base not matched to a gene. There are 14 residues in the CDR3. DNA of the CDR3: TGTGCCAGCAGCTGGGGACAGGGGAACACTGAAGCTTTCTTT. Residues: CASSWGQGNTEAFF.

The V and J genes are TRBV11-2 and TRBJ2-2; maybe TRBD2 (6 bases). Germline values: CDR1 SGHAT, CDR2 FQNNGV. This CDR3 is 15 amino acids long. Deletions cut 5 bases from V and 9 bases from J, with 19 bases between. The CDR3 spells CASSPLSGPGRELFF. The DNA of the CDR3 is TGTGCCAGCAGCCCCCTTAGCGGACCGGGAAGGGAGCTGTTTTTT.

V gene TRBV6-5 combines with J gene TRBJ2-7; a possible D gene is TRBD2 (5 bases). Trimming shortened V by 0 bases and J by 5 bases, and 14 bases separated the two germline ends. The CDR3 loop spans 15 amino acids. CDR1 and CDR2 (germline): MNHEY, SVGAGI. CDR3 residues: CASSYSPGKAHEQYF. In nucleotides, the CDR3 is TGTGCCAGCAGTTACTCCCCGGGGAAGGCCCACGAGCAGTACTTC.